The table lists the clone carrying this TCR beta chain with a count of one. In the original processing: Reference gene primers were amplified, and this amplification served to estimate nucleated cell counts. This table comes from immunoSEQ multiplex PCR, and its TCRdb copy is limited to in-frame clones, with some not included. Clonal size and the V and J genes are those of that table, whereas D and trimming came from the DNA. This table holds about 350,000 clones, about 90% found once. Germline CDR1 SGHTS, CDR2 YDEGEE. The CDR3 has 15 amino acids. V gave up 0 bases and J gave up 7 bases, with 13 bases separating them. The sample originates from a study of blood T cell repertoires in COVID-19.

Input material: PBMCs or T cells enriched from blood (not recorded which). This sequence joins TRBV5-8 and TRBJ1-4, with D possibly being TRBD1 (5 bases). This receptor was taken from a woman aged 25 to 45 who had recovered from COVID-19. This chain's CDR3 is CASSLDPGRSEKLFF. CDR3 DNA: TGTGCCAGCAGCTTGGATCCAGGGAGGAGTGAAAAACTGTTTTTT.